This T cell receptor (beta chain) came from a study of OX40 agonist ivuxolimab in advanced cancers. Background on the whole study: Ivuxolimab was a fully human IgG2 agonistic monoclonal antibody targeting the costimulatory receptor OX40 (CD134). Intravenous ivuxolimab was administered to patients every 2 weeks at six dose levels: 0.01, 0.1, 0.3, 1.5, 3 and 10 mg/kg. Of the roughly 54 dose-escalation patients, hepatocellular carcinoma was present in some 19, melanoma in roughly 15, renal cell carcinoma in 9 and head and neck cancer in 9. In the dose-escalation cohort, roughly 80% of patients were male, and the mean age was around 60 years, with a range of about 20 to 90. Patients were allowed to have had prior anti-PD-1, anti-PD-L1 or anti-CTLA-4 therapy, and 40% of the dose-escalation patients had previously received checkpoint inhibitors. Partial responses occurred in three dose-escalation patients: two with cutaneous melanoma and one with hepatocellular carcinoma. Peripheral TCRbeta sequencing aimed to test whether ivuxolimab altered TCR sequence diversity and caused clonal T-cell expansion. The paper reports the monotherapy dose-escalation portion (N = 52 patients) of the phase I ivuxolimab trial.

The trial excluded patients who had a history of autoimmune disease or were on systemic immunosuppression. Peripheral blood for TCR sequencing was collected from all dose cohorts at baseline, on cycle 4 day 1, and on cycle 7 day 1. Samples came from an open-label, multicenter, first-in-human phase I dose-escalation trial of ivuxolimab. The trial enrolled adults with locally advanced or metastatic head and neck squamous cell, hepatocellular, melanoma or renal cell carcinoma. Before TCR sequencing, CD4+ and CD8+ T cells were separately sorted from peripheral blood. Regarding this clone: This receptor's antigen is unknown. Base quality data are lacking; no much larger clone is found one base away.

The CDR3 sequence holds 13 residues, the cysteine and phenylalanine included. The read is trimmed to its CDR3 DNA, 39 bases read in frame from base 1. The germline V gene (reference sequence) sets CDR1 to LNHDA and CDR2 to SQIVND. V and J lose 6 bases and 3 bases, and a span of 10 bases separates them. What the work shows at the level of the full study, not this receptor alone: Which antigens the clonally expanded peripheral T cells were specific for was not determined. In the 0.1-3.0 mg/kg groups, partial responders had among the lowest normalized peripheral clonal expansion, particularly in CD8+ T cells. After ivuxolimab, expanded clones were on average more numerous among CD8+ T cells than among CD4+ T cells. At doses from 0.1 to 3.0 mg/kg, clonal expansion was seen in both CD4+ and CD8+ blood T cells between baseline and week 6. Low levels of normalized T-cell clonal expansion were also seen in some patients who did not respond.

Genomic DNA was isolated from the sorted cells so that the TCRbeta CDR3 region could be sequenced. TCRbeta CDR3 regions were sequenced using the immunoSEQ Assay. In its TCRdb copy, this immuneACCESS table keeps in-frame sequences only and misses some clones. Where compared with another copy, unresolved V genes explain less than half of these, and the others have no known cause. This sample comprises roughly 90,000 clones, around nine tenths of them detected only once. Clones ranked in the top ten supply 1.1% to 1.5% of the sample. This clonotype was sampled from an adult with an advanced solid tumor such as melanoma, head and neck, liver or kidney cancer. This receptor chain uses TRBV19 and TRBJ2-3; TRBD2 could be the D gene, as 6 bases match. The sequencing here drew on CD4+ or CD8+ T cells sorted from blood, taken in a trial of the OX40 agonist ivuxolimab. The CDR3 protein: CASRPGTTDTQYF. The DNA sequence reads TGTGCCAGTAGACCCGGGACTACAGATACGCAGTATTTT.